The rows below give T cell receptor beta chains drawn from one sample of a study of shared clonotypes between healthy human individuals. TCRdb keeps only in-frame clones here, not all; method: immunoSEQ multiplex PCR. This repertoire shows some 2.1 million clones, 85% to 95% found once; its top ten account for 0.1% to 0.15%. The sample was naive CD4+ T cells sorted from blood. Source of these receptors: a man younger than 30 in good health. Each CDR3 is given with its conserved first and last residue. The order of the fields is clone size, D gene, J gene, V gene, CDR3 DNA, CDR3 protein. D genes are given only for firm matches. The size field is filled for only some rows; it gives once, few, many or a size class.

NA,NA,TRBJ2-3,TRBV7-2,TGTGCCAGCAGCTTAAAAGGCCCCACAGATACGCAGTATTTT,CASSLKGPTDTQYF
NA,NA,TRBJ1-5,TRBV7-9,TGTGCCAGCAGCCATGACGGTATGAATCAGCCCCAGCATTTT,CASSHDGMNQPQHF
NA,NA,TRBJ2-3,TRBV11-2,TGTGCCAGCAGCCCTGGGACCCTCGGAGATACGCAGTATTTT,CASSPGTLGDTQYF
NA,NA,TRBJ2-5,TRBV5-6,TGTGCCAGCAGCTGGGGACCGACAGGACCGGAGACCCAGTACTTC,CASSWGPTGPETQYF
once,NA,TRBJ1-5,TRBV30,TGTGCCTGGAGTGATCTTCGACTGAATCAGCCCCAGCATTTT,CAWSDLRLNQPQHF
NA,NA,TRBJ2-5,TRBV10-2,TGCGCCAGCAGTTTATGGGAGGGGGCCGAGACCCAGTACTTC,CASSLWEGAETQYF
NA,TRBD1,TRBJ1-2,TRBV19,TGTGCCAGTAGTACCGGACAGGGGAAGATGAGGGGCTACACCTTC,CASSTGQGKMRGYTF
NA,NA,TRBJ2-7,TRBV23-1,TGCGCCAGCAGTCAATTAACCTACGAGCAGTACTTC,CASSQLTYEQYF
NA,TRBD1,TRBJ1-5,TRBV7-9,TGTGCCAGCAGCCCGGGGACAGGGAATCAGCCCCAGCATTTT,CASSPGTGNQPQHF
once,NA,TRBJ1-2,TRBV11-2,TGTGCCAGCAGCTTATGGGCAGGGAAGGATGGCTACACCTTC,CASSLWAGKDGYTF
NA,TRBD1,TRBJ1-6,TRBV30,TGTGCCTGGGACAGGGATGATTCACCCCTCCACTTT,CAWDRDDSPLHF
few,TRBD2,TRBJ2-1,TRBV13,TGTGCCAGCAGGTTTAGCGGGGGGACCTACAATGAGCAGTTCTTC,CASRFSGGTYNEQFF
NA,NA,TRBJ1-3,TRBV30,TGTGCCTGGGGGAGGGGAAACACCATATATTTT,CAWGRGNTIYF
NA,NA,TRBJ2-2,TRBV5-4,TGTGCCAGCAACCTTTTGATTGGACCAACCACCCCAGGGGAGCTGTTTTTT,CASNLLIGPTTPGELFF
NA,TRBD1,TRBJ1-1,TRBV6-5,TGTGCCAGCGGGAGGCACAGGGGGCAGAACACTGAAGCTTTCTTT,CASGRHRGQNTEAFF
NA,NA,TRBJ1-6,TRBV18,TGTGCCAGCTCGGGAGGGGCATCACCCCTCCACTTT,CASSGGASPLHF
NA,NA,TRBJ1-1,TRBV5-4,TGTGCCAGCAGCTTGGCTCAGAACATGAACACTGAAGCTTTCTTT,CASSLAQNMNTEAFF
NA,NA,TRBJ2-1,TRBV7-3,TGTGCCAGCAGCTTATCGTCAGTCCCCTACAATGAGCAGTTCTTC,CASSLSSVPYNEQFF
NA,NA,TRBJ2-3,TRBV25-1,TGTGCCAGCAGTCCCCGGACAGCCAGCACAGATACGCAGTATTTT,CASSPRTASTDTQYF
NA,NA,TRBJ2-7,TRBV29-1,TGCAGCGTCACAGGGAGCTACGAGCAGTACTTC,CSVTGSYEQYF
NA,TRBD1,TRBJ1-1,TRBV5-1,TGCGCCAGCAGCTTGGCCGAGACAGGGGTGGTTACTGAAGCTTTCTTT,CASSLAETGVVTEAFF
NA,TRBD1,TRBJ1-1,TRBV5-6,TGTGCCAGCAGCGCGGGAGGGGGCGAAGCTTTCTTT,CASSAGGGEAFF
once,TRBD1,TRBJ1-2,TRBV9,TGTGCCAGCAGCGTAGAGGGACAGGGCATATATGGCTACACCTTC,CASSVEGQGIYGYTF
once,NA,TRBJ2-5,TRBV10-3,TGTGCCACCACAGGGGGGGGAGGAGAGACCCAGTACTTC,CATTGGGGETQYF
once,NA,TRBJ1-2,TRBV6-1,TGTGCCAGCACCCAGGTAACAGGGCACGGCTACACCTTC,CASTQVTGHGYTF
NA,NA,TRBJ2-1,TRBV7-2,TGTGCCAGCAGCTCCCGACAGAGCTCCTACAATGAGCAGTTCTTC,CASSSRQSSYNEQFF
NA,NA,TRBJ2-7,TRBV7-2,TGTGCCAGCGGTACTTGGGGGTCCCTCGAGCAGTACTTC,CASGTWGSLEQYF
NA,NA,TRBJ2-1,TRBV4-1,TGCGCCAGCAGCCAAGAGGTAGGGTTCTACAATGAGCAGTTCTTC,CASSQEVGFYNEQFF
NA,TRBD2,TRBJ2-7,TRBV14,TGTGCCAGCAGCCTGGTGGGAGGGCCTTTGCACGAGCAGTACTTC,CASSLVGGPLHEQYF
NA,NA,TRBJ2-1,TRBV5-6,TGTGCCAGCAGCGAGGGGGGCCTAGTGGTTTACAATGAGCAGTTCTTC,CASSEGGLVVYNEQFF
NA,TRBD2,TRBJ2-1,TRBV10-3,TGTGCCGTAGGGACTAGCGGGGGGAACAATGAGCAGTTCTTC,CAVGTSGGNNEQFF
NA,NA,TRBJ2-5,TRBV5-1,TGCGCCAGCAGCGCAAGCGGAGAGACCCAGTACTTC,CASSASGETQYF